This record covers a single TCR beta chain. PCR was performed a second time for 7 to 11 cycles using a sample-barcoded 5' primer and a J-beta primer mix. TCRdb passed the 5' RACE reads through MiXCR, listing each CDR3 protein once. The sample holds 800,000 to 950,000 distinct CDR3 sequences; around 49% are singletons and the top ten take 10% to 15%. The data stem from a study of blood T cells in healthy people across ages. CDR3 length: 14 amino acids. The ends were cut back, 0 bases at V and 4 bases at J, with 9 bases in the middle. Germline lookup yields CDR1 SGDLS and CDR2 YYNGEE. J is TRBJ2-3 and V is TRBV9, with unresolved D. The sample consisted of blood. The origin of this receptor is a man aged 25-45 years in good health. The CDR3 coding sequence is TGTGCCAGCAGCGTAGAGCTTAGCCCAGATACGCAGTATTTT. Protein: CASSVELSPDTQYF.